A selection of T cell receptor beta chains follows, all from one sample in a study of CD8 T cells in Susac syndrome. TCRdb reprocessed the immunoSEQ multiplex PCR reads with MiXCR, giving one entry per CDR3 protein. There are more than 65,000 distinct CDR3 sequences in the sample; around 93% occur only once, and about 0.25% lies in the top ten. The sequenced material came from CD8+ T cells from PBMCs. All receptors derive from a human donor in good health. Both conserved end residues are part of each CDR3. A D gene is named only where the DNA matches it firmly.

j_call,v_call,d_call,cdr3_length,cdr3_aa,cdr3_nt
TRBJ1-3,TRBV25-1,NA,15,CASSESTGSGNTIYF,TGTGCCAGCAGTGAATCAACAGGGTCGGGAAACACCATATATTTT
TRBJ1-2,TRBV19,NA,14,CASKVDDGNYGYTF,TGTGCCAGTAAAGTAGACGACGGAAACTATGGCTACACCTTC
TRBJ1-3,TRBV2,NA,15,CASKKSRSSGNTIYF,TGTGCCAGCAAGAAGAGTAGGAGCTCTGGAAACACCATATATTTT
TRBJ1-1,TRBV19,NA,13,CASSFGGSPEAFF,TGTGCCAGTAGTTTCGGCGGGTCCCCTGAAGCTTTCTTT
TRBJ2-5,TRBV7-2,NA,14,CASSLLRGEETQYF,TGTGCCAGCAGCTTACTTAGGGGAGAAGAGACCCAGTACTTC
TRBJ2-7,TRBV29-1,TRBD2,13,CSVGEGRSYEQYF,TGCAGCGTTGGGGAGGGACGGTCCTACGAGCAGTACTTC
TRBJ2-2,TRBV7-3,NA,14,CASSRTPGTGELFF,TGTGCCAGCAGCCGCACACCGGGAACCGGGGAGCTGTTTTTT
TRBJ1-6,TRBV11-1,NA,14,CASSRTGNNSPLHF,TGTGCCAGCAGCCGGACGGGGAATAATTCACCCCTCCACTTT
TRBJ2-1,TRBV28,TRBD1,15,CASRWTGGNLNEQFF,TGTGCCAGCAGGTGGACAGGGGGCAATCTGAATGAGCAGTTCTTC
TRBJ2-5,TRBV29-1,NA,13,CSVLPVGQETQYF,TGCAGCGTTCTTCCCGTAGGCCAAGAGACCCAGTACTTC
TRBJ2-2,TRBV9,NA,16,CASSPGVGFHTGELFF,TGTGCCAGCAGCCCGGGGGTAGGGTTCCATACCGGGGAGCTGTTTTTT
TRBJ2-1,TRBV2,TRBD1,13,CASSGTGDNEQFF,TGTGCCAGCAGTGGTACAGGGGACAATGAGCAGTTCTTC
TRBJ2-2,TRBV6-2/TRBV6-3,TRBD2,16,CASSPQRGDDTGELFF,TGTGCCAGCAGTCCGCAGCGGGGGGACGACACCGGGGAGCTGTTTTTT
TRBJ1-6,TRBV7-9,NA,16,CASSLLQTGGGSPLHF,TGTGCCAGCAGCCTCCTCCAGACGGGTGGGGGCTCACCCCTCCACTTT
TRBJ1-1,TRBV29-1,TRBD1,14,CSAEGTALYTEAFF,TGCAGCGCTGAAGGGACAGCCCTTTACACTGAAGCTTTCTTT
TRBJ1-1,TRBV27,NA,13,CASSLNGRTEAFF,TGTGCCAGCAGTCTTAATGGGCGGACTGAAGCTTTCTTT
TRBJ2-2,TRBV27,TRBD2,17,CASSARTSGAYIGELFF,TGTGCCAGCAGTGCACGGACTAGCGGGGCCTACATCGGGGAGCTGTTTTTT
TRBJ1-2,TRBV11-2,NA,12,CASSLDNYGYTF,TGTGCCAGCAGCTTAGATAACTATGGCTACACCTTC
TRBJ1-5,TRBV28,NA,17,CASSLSPWREGNQPQHF,TGTGCCAGCAGTTTGAGCCCTTGGCGGGAGGGGAATCAGCCCCAGCATTTT
TRBJ2-2,TRBV6-5,TRBD1,16,CASSSGQDQNTGELFF,TGTGCCAGCAGTTCCGGACAGGACCAGAACACCGGGGAGCTGTTTTTT
TRBJ1-5,TRBV24-1,NA,14,CATGPTASNQPQHF,TGTGCCACCGGCCCAACAGCTAGCAATCAGCCCCAGCATTTT
TRBJ2-2,TRBV7-3,NA,15,CASSPLQGGTGELFF,TGTGCCAGCAGCCCCCTCCAGGGGGGCACCGGGGAGCTGTTTTTT
TRBJ1-2,TRBV5-1,NA,15,CASSLDSRGYYGYTF,TGCGCCAGCAGTCTGGACAGCCGTGGTTACTATGGCTACACCTTC
TRBJ2-1,TRBV10-3,NA,15,CAILDGGLSYNEQFF,TGTGCCATCTTGGACGGGGGCCTCTCCTACAATGAGCAGTTCTTC
TRBJ1-2,TRBV28,NA,12,CASNHPGYGYTF,TGTGCCAGCAACCACCCTGGCTATGGCTACACCTTC
TRBJ2-1,TRBV29-1,TRBD1,16,CSVEDGTGTGYNEQFF,TGCAGCGTTGAAGATGGGACCGGGACAGGCTACAATGAGCAGTTCTTC
TRBJ2-3,TRBV29-1,TRBD2,20,CSVPPQTSGGPDGGSKTQYF,TGCAGCGTTCCTCCACAGACTAGCGGGGGGCCTGACGGTGGGAGTAAAACGCAGTATTTT